Described below is a single TCR beta chain sequence and its context. Trimming stripped 4 bases from V and 6 bases from J, with 13 bases between. The CDR3 has 13 residues. Per the germline V gene, CDR1 is SGHRS and CDR2 is YFSETQ. The PCR employed 60 Vbeta primers together with 13 Jbeta primers. Only in-frame clones appear in the TCRdb table, and some are missing; sequencing was by immunoSEQ multiplex PCR. The data contain 100,000 or so clones, more than 75% of them singletons. This entry belongs to a study of cytomegalovirus exposure and HLA in healthy donors. The specimen was PBMCs. J is TRBJ1-2 and V is TRBV5-1, with D possibly matching TRBD1 (5 bases). The sequence derives from a woman in her forties or fifties in good health and CMV-seropositive. The CDR3 nucleotides read TGCGCCAGCAGCCCCAGGGTAAGGGATGGCTACACCTTC. Amino acids: CASSPRVRDGYTF.